A single sample is the source of the 15 T cell receptor beta chains below, sequenced in a study of tissue T cells after allogeneic stem cell transplantation. The repertoire was sequenced with immunoSEQ multiplex PCR; TCRdb's copy has only in-frame clones and lacks some. The sample holds more than 45,000 clones; nearly 75% are singletons and the top ten take approximately 0.7%. Sequences were obtained from sorted cells pooled from one or two spleens. These receptors all come from a pool of C57BL/6 mice in good health.

For this clone: The gene names given are mouse names. The missing CDR3 end, 1 residue past where the read stops, is filled in from the germline J gene. The chain combines TRBV13-3 with TRBJ2-7; TRBD2 agrees at 11 bases. The CDR3 spans 13 residues. V lost 3 bases, J lost 6 bases, and 2 bases stayed unmatched. CDR1 is NNHDY and CDR2 is SYVADS in the germline V gene. The part of the CDR3 DNA that was read is TGTGCCAGCAGTGGGGGACTGGGGGTTGAACAGTAC. Protein: CASSGGLGVEQY. The entire CDR3 protein is CASSGGLGVEQYF.

With regard to this clone: Gene names are the mouse ones. The CDR3 goes on 1 residue after the read ends, and that part is filled in from the germline J gene. The chain couples TRBV3 to TRBJ2-4, with D unresolved. Trimming removed 5 bases at V and 0 bases at J, with 12 bases between. The length of the CDR3 is 15 residues. Per germline, CDR1 SNHLY and CDR2 FYNGKV (reference sequence). CDR3 sequence reads: CASSPLQESQNTLYF. Partial CDR3 DNA: TGTGCCAGCAGCCCCCTCCAGGAAAGTCAAAACACCTTGTAC. Full variable domain (outside the CDR3, taken from reference TRBV3 and TRBJ2-4): GPKVLQIPSHQIIDMGQMVTLNCDPVSNHLYFYWYKQILGQQMEFLVNFYNGKVMEKSKLFKDQFSVERPDGSYFTLKIQPTALEDSAVYFCASSPLQESQNTLYFGAGTRLSVL.

Remarks on this clone: The germline and genes are mouse ones. The read gets to within 1 residue of the CDR3 end, and the germline J gene fills in the rest. This chain uses TRBV13-1 with TRBJ2-4; 7 nucleotides line up with TRBD2. This CDR3 is 15 amino acids long. V trimming: 2 bases; J trimming: 1 base; junction bases outside the gene matches: 4. Germline CDR1 is NSHNY and CDR2 is SYGAGN. CDR3 region: CASSEGLGGQNTLYF. CDR3 bases read: TGTGCCAGCAGTGAGGGGCTGGGGGGTCAAAACACCTTGTAC.

Regarding this clone: Mouse names are used for the genes. The CDR3 extends 1 residue past the end of the read, so its final part is completed from the germline J gene. This chain connects TRBV13-2 to TRBJ2-7; TRBD1 is a possible D gene (6 bases). Germline V gives CDR1 NNHNN, CDR2 SYGAGS (reference sequence). The CDR3 is made up of 12 amino acids. V was trimmed by 4 bases and J by 7 bases, leaving 12 bases between them. The DNA read from the CDR3 is TGTGCCAGCGGTTATGGGAGGGGGGAACAGTAC. It codes for CASGYGRGEQY. The whole CDR3 protein reads CASGYGRGEQYF.

A note on this clone: The listed genes are named as in mouse. The read comes to an end 1 residue before the CDR3 does, leaving the germline J gene to fill in the end. The chain uses TRBV5 and TRBJ2-7; TRBD1 agrees at 9 bases. The CDR3 extends over 13 amino acids. The germline V gene has CDR1 LGHNA and CDR2 YNLKQL (reference sequence). J was trimmed by 6 bases and V by 2 bases; bases with no gene match: 2. The CDR3 sequence is CASSQNRGLEQYF. CDR3 DNA (partial): TGTGCCAGCAGCCAAAACAGGGGGCTTGAACAGTAC.

This clone was seen just once. Genes and germline are mouse. The read terminates 1 residue ahead of where the CDR3 ends, so the germline J gene completes it. The same CDR3 also results from other DNA sequences found in this sample. V and J are TRBV4 and TRBJ2-4; D is unresolved. The CDR3 is 12 amino acids. V dropped 3 bases and J dropped 1 base, with 2 bases sitting between them. Germline CDR1 LGHDT, CDR2 YNNKQL (reference sequence). The covered CDR3 bases are TGTGCCAGCAGCTACGGTCAAAACACCTTGTAC. Translated: CASSYGQNTLY. The CDR3 in its entirety is CASSYGQNTLYF.

This clone was seen only once. Gene names and germline match the mouse. The read ends 1 residue before the CDR3 terminus; that terminus is restored from the germline J gene. The chain couples TRBV12-2 to TRBJ2-4; 9 bases agree with TRBD2. Trimming at V came to 2 bases and at J to 2 bases, leaving 7 bases not matched to a gene. Germline CDR1 SGHLS, CDR2 HYDKME. This CDR3 is 16 amino acids long. This chain's CDR3 is CASSPDWGGAQNTLYF. The CDR3 DNA, read in part, is TGTGCCAGCTCTCCCGATTGGGGGGGCGCTCAAAACACCTTGTAC.

The table lists this clone with a few counts. Gene names denote mouse genes. The CDR3 bases that were read are TGTGCCAGCAGCTCTCACTGGTATGAACAGTAC. This codes for CASSSHWYEQY. The whole CDR3 sequence is CASSSHWYEQYF. J is TRBJ2-7 and V is TRBV4, with D perhaps TRBD2 (5 bases). The CDR3 extends 1 residue past the end of the read, so its final part is completed from the germline J gene. The germline V gene encodes CDR1 LGHDT and CDR2 YNNKQL (reference sequence). The ends were cut back, 4 bases at V and 4 bases at J, with 8 bases in the middle. The CDR3 is 12 residues long.

Details on this clone: The gene symbols are mouse symbols. The CDR3 is cut off 1 residue early in the read; its end comes from the germline J gene. This sequence joins TRBV2 and TRBJ1-4; 9 bases fit TRBD1. Looked up from germline, CDR1 is LGHNA and CDR2 is YSYQKL. The V gene end was trimmed by 4 bases and the J gene end by 3 bases; junction bases not matched to a gene: 3. The CDR3 is made up of 15 amino acids. The CDR3: CASSPGQGTNERLFF. The part of the CDR3 DNA that was read is TGTGCCAGCAGCCCCGGACAGGGGACCAACGAAAGATTATTT.

Note on this clone: Mouse gene names and germline throughout. The read stops 1 residue short of the end of the CDR3; the missing end is completed from the germline J gene. The rearrangement links TRBV19 to TRBJ2-7; 9 bases agree with TRBD2. V dropped 0 bases and J dropped 0; count of bases not matched to a gene: 1. CDR3 length equals 15 residues. Per the germline V gene, CDR1 is FNHDT and CDR2 is SITEND (reference sequence). CDR3: CASSIALGGSYEQYF. CDR3 DNA, as far as it was read: TGTGCCAGCAGTATAGCACTGGGGGGCTCCTATGAACAGTAC.

Concerning this clone itself: The gene names here belong to mouse. The read finishes 1 residue shy of the CDR3 end, and the germline J gene is used to complete it. This chain uses TRBV3 with TRBJ2-3; 11 bases agree with TRBD2. The CDR3 has 17 amino acids. The germline gives CDR1 SNHLY, CDR2 FYNGKV (reference sequence). Unmatched junction bases numbered 7, after V lost 5 bases and J lost 0 bases. The CDR3 loop reads CASSQGTGGTSAETLYF. CDR3 DNA (partial): TGTGCCAGCAGCCAGGGGACTGGGGGAACTAGTGCAGAAACGCTGTAT.

Notes on this clone: Gene names and germline match the mouse. The CDR3 end falls 1 residue outside the read, so it is completed with the germline J gene. This sequence joins TRBV5 and TRBJ2-3, with a weak D call TRBD2 (6 bases). CDR3 size: 15 residues. Germline V gene sequence: CDR1 LGHNA, CDR2 YNLKQL (reference sequence). Between the trimmed V and J ends, which lost 1 base and 0 bases, there was a span of 8 bases. Partial CDR3 DNA: TGTGCCAGCAGCCAAGGACTGGTTAGTGCAGAAACGCTGTAT. Translated, it gives CASSQGLVSAETLY. The whole CDR3 sequence is CASSQGLVSAETLYF.

Of note for this clone: Gene names are the mouse ones. The CDR3 is cut off 1 residue early in the read; its end comes from the germline J gene. The V and J genes are TRBV2 and TRBJ2-2, with D possibly being TRBD1 or TRBD2 (5 bases each). The CDR3 has 16 residues. V lost 0 bases, J lost 3 bases, and 11 bases lay in between. In germline, CDR1 is LGHNA, CDR2 YSYQKL. CDR3 residues: CASSQDLGDHTGQLYF. The DNA read from the CDR3 is TGTGCCAGCAGCCAAGATCTAGGGGACCACACCGGGCAGCTCTAC.

Notes on this clone: These gene names are mouse names. The CDR3 extends 1 residue past the end of the read, so its final part is completed from the germline J gene. V usage is TRBV19 and J usage is TRBJ1-4; D is unclear. Germline assignment: CDR1 FNHDT and CDR2 SITEND (reference sequence). The CDR3 spans 13 residues. Trimming shortened V by 7 bases and J by 0 bases, and 7 bases separated the two germline ends. The CDR3 DNA, read in part, is TGTGCCAGCCAGAACCTTTCCAACGAAAGATTATTT. Amino acids: CASQNLSNERLF. Given in full, the CDR3 is CASQNLSNERLFF. Combining the CDR3 with reference TRBV19 and TRBJ1-4 gives the whole variable domain GGIITQTPKFLIGQEGQKLTLKCQQNFNHDTMYWYRQDSGKGLRLIYYSITENDLQKGDLSEGYDASREKKSSFSLTVTSAQKNEMAVFLCASQNLSNERLFFGHGTKLSVL.

For this clone: The genes are named according to mouse. Read sequence stops 1 residue before the CDR3 end, and the germline J gene provides the missing end. The chain couples TRBV12-1 to TRBJ2-4; TRBD1 might be the D (5 bases). Between the trimmed V and J ends, which lost 1 base and 0 bases, there was a span of 10 bases. The CDR3 loop spans 15 amino acids. Germline CDR1 is SGHSN and CDR2 is HYEKVE. CDR3 bases read: TGTGCCAGCTCTCTAGACAGACCTAGTCAAAACACCTTGTAC. Translating gives CASSLDRPSQNTLY. The whole CDR3 region reads CASSLDRPSQNTLYF.